This T cell receptor (beta chain) was obtained from a study of shared clonotypes between healthy human individuals. General study results and limits: Generation probabilities of non-shared clonotypes were lower (relative to those shared by all four donors). Between four donors, naive CD4 clonotypes were shared at a level of about 5%.

Remarks on this clone: Antigen specificity is unknown.

Germline-derived CDR1 and CDR2 are SGDLS and YYNGEE. The CDR3 has 17 residues. V gave up 3 bases and J gave up 0 bases; unmatched junction bases: 7. In the sorted-subset replicate PCRs, 200 ng DNA, around 30,000 T cell genomes, was used. Measured with immunoSEQ multiplex PCR; TCRdb has only the in-frame clones, and not every one. The sample holds a few million clones; around 94% are singletons and the top ten take around 0.14%. The V gene is TRBV9, the J gene TRBJ2-3, with TRBD2 matching over 10 bases. Sequencing used naive CD4+ T cells sorted from blood. Described subset: CD45RA+ positively selected. The TCR comes from a young man in good health. The CDR3 DNA reads TGTGCCAGCAGCGCCCTAGCGGGGGCTCTTAGCACAGATACGCAGTATTTT. Translated, it gives CASSALAGALSTDTQYF.